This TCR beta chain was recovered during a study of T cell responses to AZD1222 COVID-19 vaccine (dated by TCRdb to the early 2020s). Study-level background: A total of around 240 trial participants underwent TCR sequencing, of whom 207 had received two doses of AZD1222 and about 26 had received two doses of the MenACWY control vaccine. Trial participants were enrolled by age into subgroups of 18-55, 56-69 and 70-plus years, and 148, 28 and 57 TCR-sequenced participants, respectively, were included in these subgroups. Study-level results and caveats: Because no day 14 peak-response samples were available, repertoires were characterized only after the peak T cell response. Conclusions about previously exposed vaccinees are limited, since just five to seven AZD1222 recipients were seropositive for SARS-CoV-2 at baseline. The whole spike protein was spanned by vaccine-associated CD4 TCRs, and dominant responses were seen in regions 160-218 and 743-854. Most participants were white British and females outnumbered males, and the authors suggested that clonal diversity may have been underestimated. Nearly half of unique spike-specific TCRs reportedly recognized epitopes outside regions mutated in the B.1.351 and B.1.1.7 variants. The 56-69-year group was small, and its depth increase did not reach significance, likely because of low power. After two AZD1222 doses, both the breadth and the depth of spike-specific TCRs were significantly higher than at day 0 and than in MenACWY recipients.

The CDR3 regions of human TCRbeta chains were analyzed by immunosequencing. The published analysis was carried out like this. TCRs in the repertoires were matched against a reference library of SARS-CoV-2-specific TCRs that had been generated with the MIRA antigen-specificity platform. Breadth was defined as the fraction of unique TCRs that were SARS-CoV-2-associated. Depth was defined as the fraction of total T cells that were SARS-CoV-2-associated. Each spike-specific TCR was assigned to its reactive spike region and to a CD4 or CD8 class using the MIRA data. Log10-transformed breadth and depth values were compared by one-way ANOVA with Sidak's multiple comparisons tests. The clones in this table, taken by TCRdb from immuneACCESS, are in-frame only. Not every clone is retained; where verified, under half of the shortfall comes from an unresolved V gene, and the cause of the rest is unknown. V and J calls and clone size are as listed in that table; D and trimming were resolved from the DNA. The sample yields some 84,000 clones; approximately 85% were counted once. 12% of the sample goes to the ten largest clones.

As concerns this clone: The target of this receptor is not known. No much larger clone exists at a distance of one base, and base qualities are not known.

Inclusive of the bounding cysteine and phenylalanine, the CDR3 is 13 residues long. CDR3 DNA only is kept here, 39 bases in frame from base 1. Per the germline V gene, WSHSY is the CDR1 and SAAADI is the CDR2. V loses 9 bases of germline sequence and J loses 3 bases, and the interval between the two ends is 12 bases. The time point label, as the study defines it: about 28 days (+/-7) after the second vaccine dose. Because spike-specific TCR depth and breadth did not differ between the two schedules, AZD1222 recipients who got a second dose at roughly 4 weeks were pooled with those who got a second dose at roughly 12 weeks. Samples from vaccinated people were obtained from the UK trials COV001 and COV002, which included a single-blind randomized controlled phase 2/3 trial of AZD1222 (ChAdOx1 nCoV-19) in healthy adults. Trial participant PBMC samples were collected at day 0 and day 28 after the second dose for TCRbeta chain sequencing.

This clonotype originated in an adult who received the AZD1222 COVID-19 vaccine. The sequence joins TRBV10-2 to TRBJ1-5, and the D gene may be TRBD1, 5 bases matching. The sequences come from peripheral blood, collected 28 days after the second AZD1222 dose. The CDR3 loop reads CASNQGDNQPQHF. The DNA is TGCGCCAGTAACCAGGGAGACAATCAGCCCCAGCATTTT.